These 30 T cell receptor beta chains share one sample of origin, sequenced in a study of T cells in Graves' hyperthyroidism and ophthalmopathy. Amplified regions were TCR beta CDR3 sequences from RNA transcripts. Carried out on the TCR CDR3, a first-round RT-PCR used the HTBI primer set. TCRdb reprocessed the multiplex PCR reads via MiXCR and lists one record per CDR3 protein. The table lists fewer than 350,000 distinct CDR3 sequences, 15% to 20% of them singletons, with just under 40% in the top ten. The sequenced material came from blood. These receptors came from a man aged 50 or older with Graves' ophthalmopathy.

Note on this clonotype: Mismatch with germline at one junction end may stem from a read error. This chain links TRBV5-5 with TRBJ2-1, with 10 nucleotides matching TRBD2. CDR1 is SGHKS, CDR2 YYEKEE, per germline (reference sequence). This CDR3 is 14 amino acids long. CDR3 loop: CASSLVSGRARSVF. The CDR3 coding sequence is TGTGCCAGCAGCTTGGTAAGCGGGAGGGCCCGGTCCGTCTTC.

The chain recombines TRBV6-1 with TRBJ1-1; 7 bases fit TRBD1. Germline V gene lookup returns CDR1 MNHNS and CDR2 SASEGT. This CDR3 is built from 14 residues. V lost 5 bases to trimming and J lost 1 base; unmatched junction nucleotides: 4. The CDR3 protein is CASSSTGKNTEAFF. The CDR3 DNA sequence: TGTGCCAGCAGTTCGACAGGGAAGAACACTGAAGCTTTCTTT.

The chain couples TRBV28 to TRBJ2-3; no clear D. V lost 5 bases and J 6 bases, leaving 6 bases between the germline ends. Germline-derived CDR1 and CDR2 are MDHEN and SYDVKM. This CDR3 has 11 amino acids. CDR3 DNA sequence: TGTGCCAGCAGTCAACCGGATACGCAGTATTTT. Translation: CASSQPDTQYF.

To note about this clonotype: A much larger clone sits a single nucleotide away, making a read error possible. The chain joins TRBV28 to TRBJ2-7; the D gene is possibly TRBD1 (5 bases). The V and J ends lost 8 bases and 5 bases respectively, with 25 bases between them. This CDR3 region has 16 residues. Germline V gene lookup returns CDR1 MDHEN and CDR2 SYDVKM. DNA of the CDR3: TGTGCCAGCTCACCACTCGGCAAGGGGATAACCCACGAGCAGTACTTC. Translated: CASSPLGKGITHEQYF.

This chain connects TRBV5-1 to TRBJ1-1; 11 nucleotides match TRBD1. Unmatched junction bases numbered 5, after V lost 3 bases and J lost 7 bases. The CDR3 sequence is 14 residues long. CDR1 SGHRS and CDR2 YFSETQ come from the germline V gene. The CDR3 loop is CASSWTGGASEAFF. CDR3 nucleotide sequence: TGCGCCAGCAGCTGGACAGGGGGCGCGAGTGAAGCTTTCTTT.

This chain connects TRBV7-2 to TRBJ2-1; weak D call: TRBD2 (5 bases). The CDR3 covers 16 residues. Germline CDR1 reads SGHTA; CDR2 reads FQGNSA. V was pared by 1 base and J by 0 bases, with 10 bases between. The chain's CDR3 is CASSLVLGSSYNEQFF. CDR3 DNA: TGTGCCAGCAGCTTAGTTTTGGGGAGCTCCTACAATGAGCAGTTCTTC. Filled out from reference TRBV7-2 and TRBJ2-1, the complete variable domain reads GAGVSQSPSNKVTEKGKDVELRCDPISGHTALYWYRQSLGQGLEFLIYFQGNSAPDKSGLPSDRFSAERTGGSVSTLTIQRTQQEDSAVYLCASSLVLGSSYNEQFFGPGTRLTVL.

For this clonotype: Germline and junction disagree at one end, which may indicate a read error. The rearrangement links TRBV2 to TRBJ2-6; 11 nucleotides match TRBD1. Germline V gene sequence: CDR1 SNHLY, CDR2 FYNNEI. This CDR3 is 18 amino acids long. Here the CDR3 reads CVSSVSGTGGSGANVLTF. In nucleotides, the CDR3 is TGTGTCAGCAGTGTATCCGGGACAGGGGGCTCTGGGGCCAACGTCCTGACTTTC.

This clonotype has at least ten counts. In DNA form, the CDR3 reads TGCGCCAGCAGCTACGGACAGGGTTCGGACTATGGCTACACCTTC. This sequence encodes CASSYGQGSDYGYTF. The chain joins TRBV5-1 to TRBJ1-2; TRBD1 matches 8 bases. Trimming took 3 bases from V and 3 from J; bases not matched to a gene: 7. Looked up from germline, CDR1 is SGHRS and CDR2 is YFSETQ. The CDR3 has 15 amino acids.

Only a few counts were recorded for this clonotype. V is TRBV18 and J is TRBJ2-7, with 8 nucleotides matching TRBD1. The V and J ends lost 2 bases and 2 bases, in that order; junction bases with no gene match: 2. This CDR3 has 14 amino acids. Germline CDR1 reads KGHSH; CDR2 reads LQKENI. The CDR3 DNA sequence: TGTGCCAGCTCACCATCGGGACAGGCCTACGAGCAGTACTTC. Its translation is CASSPSGQAYEQYF.

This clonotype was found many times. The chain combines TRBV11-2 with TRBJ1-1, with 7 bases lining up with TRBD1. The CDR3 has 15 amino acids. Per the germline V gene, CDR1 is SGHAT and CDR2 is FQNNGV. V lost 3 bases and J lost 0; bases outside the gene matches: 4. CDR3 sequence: CASSFYRGLNTEAFF. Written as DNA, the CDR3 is TGTGCCAGCAGCTTTTACAGGGGTCTGAACACTGAAGCTTTCTTT.

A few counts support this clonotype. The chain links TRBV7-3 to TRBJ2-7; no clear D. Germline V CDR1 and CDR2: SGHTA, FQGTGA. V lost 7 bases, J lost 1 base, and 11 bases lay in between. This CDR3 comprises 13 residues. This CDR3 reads CASNLLPSYEQYF. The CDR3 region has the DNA TGTGCCAGCAACCTTCTACCGTCCTACGAGCAGTACTTC.

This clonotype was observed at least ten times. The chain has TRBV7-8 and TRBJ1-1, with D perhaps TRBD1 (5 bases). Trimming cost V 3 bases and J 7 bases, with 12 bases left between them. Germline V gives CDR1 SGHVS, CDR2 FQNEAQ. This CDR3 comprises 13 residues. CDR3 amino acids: CASSFTGPHEAFF. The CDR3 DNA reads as TGTGCCAGCAGCTTTACAGGACCCCATGAAGCTTTCTTT.

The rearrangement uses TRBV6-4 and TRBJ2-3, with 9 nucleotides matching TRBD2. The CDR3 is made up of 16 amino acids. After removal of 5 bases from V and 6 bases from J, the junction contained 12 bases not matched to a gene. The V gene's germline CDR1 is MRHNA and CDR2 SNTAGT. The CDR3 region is CASSPEGSGRGDTQYF. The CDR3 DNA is TGTGCCAGCAGTCCCGAGGGTAGCGGGAGAGGCGATACGCAGTATTTT.

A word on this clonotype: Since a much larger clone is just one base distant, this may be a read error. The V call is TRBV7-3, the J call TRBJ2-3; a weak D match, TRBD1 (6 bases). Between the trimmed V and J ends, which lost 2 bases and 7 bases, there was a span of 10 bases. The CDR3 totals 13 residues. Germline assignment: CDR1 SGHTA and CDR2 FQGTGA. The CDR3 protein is CASSLGRGYTQYF. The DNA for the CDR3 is TGTGCCAGCAGCTTAGGCAGGGGATATACGCAGTATTTT.

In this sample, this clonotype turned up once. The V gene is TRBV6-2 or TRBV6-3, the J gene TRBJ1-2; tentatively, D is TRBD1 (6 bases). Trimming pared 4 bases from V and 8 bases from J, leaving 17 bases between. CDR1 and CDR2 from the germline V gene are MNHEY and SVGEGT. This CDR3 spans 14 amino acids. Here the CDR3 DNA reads TGTGCCAGCAGTTCCGGGGGGCCCTTAGGGGGCTACACCTTC. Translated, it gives CASSSGGPLGGYTF.

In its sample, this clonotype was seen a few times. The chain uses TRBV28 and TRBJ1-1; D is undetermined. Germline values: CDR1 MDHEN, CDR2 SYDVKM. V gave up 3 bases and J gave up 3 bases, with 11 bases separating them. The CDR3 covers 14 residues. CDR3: CASSFFSEDTEAFF. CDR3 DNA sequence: TGTGCCAGCAGTTTTTTCTCCGAGGACACTGAAGCTTTCTTT.

CDR3 DNA sequence: TGCAGTGCTAAGGGCATTCATGGTGACGGCTACACCTTC. This sequence encodes CSAKGIHGDGYTF. The genes are TRBV20-1 and TRBJ1-2; D unresolved. The germline gives CDR1 DFQATT, CDR2 SNEGSKA (reference sequence). This CDR3 is 13 amino acids long. Trimming took 4 bases from V and 8 from J, leaving 17 bases between them.

CDR3 protein: CSYQQGDEQYF. CDR3 bases: TGCAGCTACCAACAGGGGGACGAGCAGTACTTC. V usage is TRBV29-1 and J usage is TRBJ2-7; 8 bases line up with TRBD1. This CDR3 has 11 amino acids. Germline V gene data show CDR1 as SQVTM and CDR2 as ANQGSEA. Trimming took 8 bases from V and 5 from J; bases not matched to a gene: 5.

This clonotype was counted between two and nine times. The DNA of the CDR3 is TGCGCCAGCAGCAAAAGGGGGGGGCCTATGGCGGGGGTATACAATGAGCAGTTCTTC. This encodes CASSKRGGPMAGVYNEQFF. V gene TRBV5-1 combines with J gene TRBJ2-1, with a possible D match to TRBD2 (7 bases). Deletions cut 4 bases from V and 4 bases from J, with 27 bases between. This CDR3 region has 19 residues. Per germline, CDR1 SGHRS and CDR2 YFSETQ.

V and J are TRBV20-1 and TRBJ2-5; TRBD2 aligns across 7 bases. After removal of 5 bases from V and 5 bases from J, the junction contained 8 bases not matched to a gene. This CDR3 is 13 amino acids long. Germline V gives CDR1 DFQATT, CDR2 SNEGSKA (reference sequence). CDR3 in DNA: TGCAGTGCTGTCCGCGCGGGGGAGGAGACCCAGTACTTC. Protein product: CSAVRAGEETQYF.

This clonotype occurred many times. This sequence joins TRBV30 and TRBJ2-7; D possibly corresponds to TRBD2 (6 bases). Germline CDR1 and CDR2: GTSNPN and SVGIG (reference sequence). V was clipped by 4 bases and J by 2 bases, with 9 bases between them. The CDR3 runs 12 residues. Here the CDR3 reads CAWTSDTYEQYF. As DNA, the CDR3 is TGTGCCTGGACTAGCGACACCTACGAGCAGTACTTC.

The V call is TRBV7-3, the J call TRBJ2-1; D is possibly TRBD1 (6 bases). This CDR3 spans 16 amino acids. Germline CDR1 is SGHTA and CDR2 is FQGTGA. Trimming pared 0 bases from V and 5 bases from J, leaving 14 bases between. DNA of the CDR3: TGTGCCAGCAGCTTAACGATAGGGACACCTGACAATGAGCAGTTCTTC. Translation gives CASSLTIGTPDNEQFF. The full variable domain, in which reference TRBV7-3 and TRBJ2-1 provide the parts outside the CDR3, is GAGVSQTPSNKVTEKGKYVELRCDPISGHTALYWYRQSLGQGPEFLIYFQGTGAADDSGLPNDRFFAVRPEGSVSTLKIQRTERGDSAVYLCASSLTIGTPDNEQFFGPGTRLTVL.

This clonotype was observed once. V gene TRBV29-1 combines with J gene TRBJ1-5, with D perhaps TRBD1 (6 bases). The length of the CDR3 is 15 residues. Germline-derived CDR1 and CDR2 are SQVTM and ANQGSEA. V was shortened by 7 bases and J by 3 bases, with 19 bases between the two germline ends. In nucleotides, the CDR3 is TGCAGCGCCATCGCCCAGGGGCAGCCCAATCAGCCCCAGCATTTT. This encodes CSAIAQGQPNQPQHF.

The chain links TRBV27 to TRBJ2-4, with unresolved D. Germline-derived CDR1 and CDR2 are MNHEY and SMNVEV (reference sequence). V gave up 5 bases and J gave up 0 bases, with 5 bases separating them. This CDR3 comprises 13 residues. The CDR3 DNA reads TGTGCCAGCAGTCCTATAGCCAAAAACATTCAGTACTTC. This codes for CASSPIAKNIQYF.

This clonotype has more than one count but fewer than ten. The DNA of the CDR3 is TGTGCCAGTAGTATCGACAGGGAAGGCAATCAGCCCCAGCATTTT. Protein: CASSIDREGNQPQHF. The chain is built from TRBV19 and TRBJ1-5, with TRBD1 matching over 7 bases. From germline, CDR1 is LNHDA and CDR2 SQIVND (reference sequence). The CDR3 has 15 amino acids. V shed 3 bases and J 2 bases; nucleotides not matched to a gene: 4.

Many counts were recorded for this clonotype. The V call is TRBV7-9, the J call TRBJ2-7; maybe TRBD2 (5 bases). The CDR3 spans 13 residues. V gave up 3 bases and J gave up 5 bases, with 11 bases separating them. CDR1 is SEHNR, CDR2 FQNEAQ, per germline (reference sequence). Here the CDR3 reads CASSFRGYDEQYF. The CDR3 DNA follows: TGTGCCAGCAGCTTCCGAGGGTACGACGAGCAGTACTTC.

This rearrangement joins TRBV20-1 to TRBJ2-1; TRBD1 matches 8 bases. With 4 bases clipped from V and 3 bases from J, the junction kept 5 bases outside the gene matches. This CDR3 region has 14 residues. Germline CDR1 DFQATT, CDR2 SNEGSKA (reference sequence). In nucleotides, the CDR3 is TGCAGTGCTACCGACAGGGGTGGCTACAATGAGCAGTTCTTC. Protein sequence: CSATDRGGYNEQFF.

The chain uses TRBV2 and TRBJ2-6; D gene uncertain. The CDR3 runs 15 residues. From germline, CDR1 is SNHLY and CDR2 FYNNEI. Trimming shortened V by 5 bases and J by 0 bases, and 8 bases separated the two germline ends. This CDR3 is CASSPGFSGANVLTF. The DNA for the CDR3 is TGTGCCAGCAGTCCGGGTTTCTCTGGGGCCAACGTCCTGACTTTC.

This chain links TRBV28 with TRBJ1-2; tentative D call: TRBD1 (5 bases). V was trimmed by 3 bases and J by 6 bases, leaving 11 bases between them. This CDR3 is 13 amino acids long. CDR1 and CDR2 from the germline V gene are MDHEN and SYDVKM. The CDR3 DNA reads TGTGCCAGCAGTTTTAGAGGGGCTGATGGCTACACCTTC. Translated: CASSFRGADGYTF.

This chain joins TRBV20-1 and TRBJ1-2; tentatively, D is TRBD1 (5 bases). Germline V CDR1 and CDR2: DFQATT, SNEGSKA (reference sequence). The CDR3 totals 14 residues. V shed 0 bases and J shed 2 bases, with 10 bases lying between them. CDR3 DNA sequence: TGCAGTGCTAGAGATCACGGGGCAAACTATGGCTACACCTTC. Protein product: CSARDHGANYGYTF.